A selection of T cell receptor beta chains follows, all from one sample in a study of blood T cell repertoires in COVID-19. Clones were read by immunoSEQ multiplex PCR, and TCRdb kept only the in-frame ones, dropping some. The sample records about 150,000 clones, 80% being singletons. Sequenced sample: peripheral blood. The receptors derive from a man in his fifties or sixties with acute or convalescent COVID-19. The CDR3 runs from the conserved cysteine through the conserved F or W. A D gene is named only where the DNA matches it firmly. Clone size is stated in some rows and not others, as once, few, many or a class when expanded.

abundance,j_gene,d_gene,v_gene,CDR3aa,CDR3nt
.,TRBJ2-3,.,TRBV4-1,CASSQVTGGSDTQYF,TGCGCCAGCAGCCAAGTAACGGGGGGCTCAGATACGCAGTATTTT
.,TRBJ2-5,TRBD1,TRBV29-1,CSVAGTADQETQYF,TGCAGCGTTGCTGGGACAGCCGACCAAGAGACCCAGTACTTC
.,TRBJ2-7,.,TRBV7-3,CASSDGQGLIQYF,TGTGCCAGCAGCGATGGTCAGGGGCTTATACAGTACTTC
.,TRBJ2-7,.,TRBV29-1,CSVEETEGALSYEQYF,TGCAGCGTTGAAGAAACGGAGGGGGCCCTCTCCTACGAGCAGTACTTC
.,TRBJ2-2,.,TRBV19,CASSMWQGMAGELFF,TGTGCCAGTAGTATGTGGCAGGGTATGGCCGGGGAGCTGTTTTTT
.,TRBJ2-1,.,TRBV24-1,CATSGFRAAGDNEQFF,TGTGCCACCAGTGGTTTTCGGGCAGCCGGGGACAATGAGCAGTTCTTC
.,TRBJ1-1,.,TRBV2,CASSTEARGAFF,TGTGCCAGCAGCACCGAAGCGAGAGGAGCTTTCTTT
.,TRBJ1-2,.,TRBV2,CASSDIRGMSGYTF,TGTGCCAGCAGTGATATCCGGGGAATGAGCGGCTACACCTTC
.,TRBJ2-7,.,TRBV30,CAWGGDKYYEQYF,TGTGCCTGGGGTGGGGACAAATACTACGAGCAGTACTTC
.,TRBJ1-2,TRBD1,TRBV2,CASREGTGQKGFYGYTF,TGTGCCAGCAGGGAGGGGACAGGTCAAAAGGGGTTTTATGGCTACACCTTC
.,TRBJ2-3,.,TRBV7-6,CASSDNPGLPF,TGTGCCAGCAGCGACAACCCAGGCCTCCCATTT
.,TRBJ2-1,TRBD2,TRBV6-6,CASKPSGSSYNEQFF,TGTGCCAGCAAACCTAGCGGGAGCTCCTACAATGAGCAGTTCTTC
.,TRBJ1-3,.,TRBV30,CAGGLLSGNTIYF,TGTGCCGGGGGATTACTCTCTGGAAACACCATATATTTT
once,TRBJ1-2,.,TRBV29-1,CSVEERQGSGYTF,TGCAGCGTTGAAGAACGGCAGGGGAGTGGCTACACCTTC
.,TRBJ2-3,.,TRBV29-1,CSVGVTYTDTQYF,TGCAGCGTTGGAGTCACCTACACAGATACGCAGTATTTT
.,TRBJ1-3,.,TRBV30,CAWSRLPYSVSGNTIYF,TGTGCCTGGAGTCGACTGCCCTACTCAGTCTCTGGAAACACCATATATTTT
once,TRBJ2-2,.,TRBV28,CAFGGGNTGELFF,TGTGCCTTTGGCGGAGGGAACACCGGGGAGCTGTTTTTT
few,TRBJ1-1,TRBD1,TRBV10-3,CAIRGQGPYRTTEAFF,TGTGCCATCAGAGGACAGGGGCCCTATCGAACTACTGAAGCTTTCTTT
.,TRBJ2-7,TRBD2,TRBV5-4,CASSNRDYSSEQYF,TGTGCCAGCAGCAATAGGGACTACTCCAGCGAGCAGTACTTC
.,TRBJ1-1,.,TRBV7-6,CASSLGREFRRGDMNTEAFF,TGTGCCAGCAGCTTAGGACGCGAATTCCGGCGGGGCGATATGAACACTGAAGCTTTCTTT
.,TRBJ2-3,.,TRBV7-2,CASSLGQVPAHTQYF,TGTGCCAGCAGCTTAGGTCAGGTTCCTGCACATACGCAGTATTTT
.,TRBJ1-5,TRBD1,TRBV19,CASNPGTGTSNQPQHF,TGTGCCAGTAATCCCGGGACAGGAACTAGCAATCAGCCCCAGCATTTT
once,TRBJ2-2,.,TRBV4-2,CASSQGLQGFAGELFF,TGTGCCAGCAGCCAAGGGCTCCAGGGTTTCGCCGGGGAGCTGTTTTTT
.,TRBJ2-7,TRBD2,TRBV7-2,CASSSRLAGGSGNEQYF,TGTGCCAGCAGCTCTAGACTAGCGGGAGGTTCGGGAAACGAGCAGTACTTC
.,TRBJ2-2,TRBD1,TRBV9,CASSEGQINTGELFF,TGTGCCAGCAGCGAGGGACAGATAAACACCGGGGAGCTGTTTTTT
few,TRBJ2-2,.,TRBV6-5,CASSPTNTGELFF,TGTGCCAGCAGTCCAACTAACACCGGGGAGCTGTTTTTT
.,TRBJ2-7,.,TRBV2,CASSNPGREQYF,TGTGCCAGCAGTAACCCGGGTCGCGAGCAGTACTTC
.,TRBJ1-4,.,TRBV5-1,CASSTARNEKLFF,TGCGCCAGTTCGACAGCACGTAATGAAAAACTGTTTTTT
.,TRBJ2-7,TRBD1,TRBV6-4,CASSDYGRGRNEQYF,TGTGCCAGCAGTGATTATGGCAGGGGGCGTAACGAGCAGTACTTC
.,TRBJ2-7,TRBD2,TRBV2,CASSEASREGEQYF,TGTGCCAGCAGTGAAGCCAGCAGGGAGGGCGAGCAGTACTTC
.,TRBJ2-7,TRBD2,TRBV19,CASSMRGGGSYEQYF,TGTGCCAGTAGTATGAGGGGCGGGGGGAGCTACGAGCAGTACTTC
.,TRBJ2-2,TRBD1,TRBV4-1,CASSLEVIQGPGTGELFF,TGCGCCAGCAGCCTAGAAGTTATACAGGGGCCGGGTACCGGGGAGCTGTTTTTT
.,TRBJ2-1,TRBD1,TRBV19,CASKDRRTYNEQFF,TGTGCCAGTAAGGACAGGAGAACCTACAATGAGCAGTTCTTC
.,TRBJ2-1,.,TRBV2,CASSRDNYNEQFF,TGTGCCAGCAGTCGGGACAACTACAATGAGCAGTTCTTC
once,TRBJ1-5,TRBD1,TRBV6-2/TRBV6-3,CASSVGQEYQPQHF,TGTGCCAGCAGTGTAGGACAGGAGTATCAGCCCCAGCATTTT
.,TRBJ1-4,.,TRBV11-2,CASSPSSTGIFEKLFF,TGTGCCAGCAGCCCGAGCTCTACAGGGATCTTCGAAAAACTGTTTTTT
.,TRBJ2-3,.,TRBV5-5,CASSLVTASDTQYF,TGTGCCAGCAGCTTGGTAACAGCCTCAGATACGCAGTATTTT
.,TRBJ1-3,.,TRBV7-9,CASSLLTNSGNTIYF,TGTGCCAGCAGCTTATTAACAAACTCTGGAAACACCATATATTTT
few,TRBJ2-5,TRBD2,TRBV10-3,CAIRNSGGAGTQYF,TGTGCCATCAGGAACAGCGGGGGGGCCGGGACCCAGTACTTC
.,TRBJ2-3,TRBD1,TRBV27,CASSYVGQGRTDTQYF,TGTGCCAGCAGCTACGTTGGACAGGGACGCACAGATACGCAGTATTTT
.,TRBJ2-3,TRBD2,TRBV9,CASSARLAGADTQYF,TGTGCCAGCAGCGCCAGACTAGCGGGGGCAGATACGCAGTATTTT
.,TRBJ2-2,TRBD2,TRBV4-3,CASSPHLSGSTGELFF,TGCGCCAGCAGCCCCCACCTTAGCGGGAGTACCGGGGAGCTGTTTTTT
.,TRBJ2-1,TRBD2,TRBV27,CASSSKLAGGHEQFF,TGTGCCAGCAGTTCCAAACTAGCGGGGGGGCATGAGCAGTTCTTC
.,TRBJ2-7,.,TRBV11-1,CASSLAIPRGIGYEQYF,TGTGCCAGCAGCTTAGCGATCCCCCGGGGGATTGGCTACGAGCAGTACTTC
few,TRBJ2-1,TRBD2,TRBV7-9,CASRVAGGPNEQFF,TGTGCCAGCAGAGTTGCGGGGGGACCCAATGAGCAGTTCTTC
few,TRBJ1-2,.,TRBV7-9,CASSLLTGKEVYGYTF,TGTGCCAGCAGCTTACTCACAGGGAAGGAGGTCTATGGCTACACCTTC
.,TRBJ1-1,.,TRBV6-5,CASNPGGPEAFF,TGTGCCAGCAACCCGGGGGGGCCTGAAGCTTTCTTT
.,TRBJ1-4,.,TRBV19,CAGGRPVQF,TGTGCCGGGGGCAGACCGGTTCAGTTT
.,TRBJ2-5,.,TRBV28,CASSTGRDIQETQYF,TGTGCCAGCAGTACGGGCCGGGACATTCAAGAGACCCAGTACTTC
once,TRBJ2-3,.,TRBV7-9,CASSLSGGRRLTDTQYF,TGTGCCAGCAGCTTGAGTGGCGGGCGGCGGCTCACAGATACGCAGTATTTT
.,TRBJ2-1,.,TRBV5-6,CASSLNPSSSYNEQFF,TGTGCCAGCAGCTTGAACCCCTCCAGCTCCTACAATGAGCAGTTCTTC
.,TRBJ1-1,.,TRBV7-9,CASSLDSVINTEAFF,TGTGCCAGCAGCTTGGACAGCGTAATAAACACTGAAGCTTTCTTT
.,TRBJ1-5,TRBD1,TRBV5-8,CASSLGRDSFSNQPQHF,TGTGCCAGCAGCTTGGGCCGGGACAGTTTTAGCAATCAGCCCCAGCATTTT
few,TRBJ2-3,TRBD2,TRBV6-2/TRBV6-3,CASSYSPTSAYTDTQYF,TGTGCCAGCAGTTACTCCCCCACTAGCGCCTACACAGATACGCAGTATTTT
.,TRBJ2-5,.,TRBV7-2,CASSGRGETQYF,TGTGCCAGCAGCGGTAGGGGGGAGACCCAGTACTTC